Included here is one T cell receptor beta chain sequence, with context. This table comes from immunoSEQ multiplex PCR, and its TCRdb copy is limited to in-frame clones, with some not included. The data contain about 59,000 clones, approximately 87% of them singletons. The V gene's germline CDR1 is LGHNT and CDR2 FRNRAP. The CDR3 loop spans 15 amino acids. The ends lost 1 base at V and 4 bases at J; junction bases unmatched: 4. This sample was included in a study of technical replicates of blood from several donors. Sequencing was performed on PBMCs. The chain has TRBV12-5 and TRBJ2-3, with 8 bases aligning to TRBD1. The clonotype comes from a human donor in good health. Some clones in this sample may be carry-over from other donors' samples. The CDR3 DNA follows: TGTGCTAGTGGTTTGGGGACAGGGTCATCAGATACGCAGTATTTT. Its translation is CASGLGTGSSDTQYF. The entire variable domain, with the rest obtained from reference TRBV12-5 and TRBJ2-3, is as follows: DARVTQTPRHKVTEMGQEVTMRCQPILGHNTVFWYRQTMMQGLELLAYFRNRAPLDDSGMPKDRFSAEMPDATLATLKIQPSEPRDSAVYFCASGLGTGSSDTQYFGPGTRLTVL.